The rows below give T cell receptor beta chains drawn from one sample of a study of CD8+ T cells in alopecia areata. The protocol was immunoSEQ multiplex PCR, while the TCRdb copy is restricted to in-frame clones and leaves out a portion. This table holds approximately 200,000 clones, roughly 44% found once. The sample was CD4+ T cells sorted from blood, taken around week 37, from a patient treated with tofacitinib. The receptors here all came from a human donor with alopecia areata. CDR3s include the opening cysteine and the closing phenylalanine or tryptophan. Each record gives: V gene, J gene, D gene, clone size, CDR3 protein, CDR3 DNA. The D gene is left open where the match is weak. Expanded clones are given a class, and other clones once, few, many or no size at all.

V: TRBV11-2; J: TRBJ2-7; D: TRBD2; size: few; CDR3: CASTMTSRLYEQYF; DNA: TGTGCCAGCACCATGACTAGCCGTCTCTACGAGCAGTACTTC
V: TRBV7-6; J: TRBJ1-2; D: .; size: many; CDR3: CASSGGNYGYTF; DNA: TGTGCCAGCAGCGGGGGAAACTATGGCTACACCTTC
V: TRBV11-2; J: TRBJ2-5; D: .; size: .; CDR3: CASGNRVWTQYF; DNA: TGTGCCAGCGGGAACAGGGTCTGGACCCAGTACTTC
V: TRBV5-1; J: TRBJ2-3; D: .; size: once; CDR3: CASSPGGGTDTQYF; DNA: TGCGCCAGCAGCCCCGGCGGGGGCACAGATACGCAGTATTTT
V: TRBV4-3; J: TRBJ1-2; D: .; size: .; CDR3: CASSQGDRGYTF; DNA: TGCGCCAGCAGCCAAGGAGACCGGGGCTACACCTTC
V: TRBV2; J: TRBJ2-7; D: .; size: .; CDR3: CASSGGIPYEQYF; DNA: TGTGCCAGCAGTGGAGGGATCCCCTACGAGCAGTACTTC
V: TRBV5-1; J: TRBJ2-5; D: .; size: .; CDR3: CASSLVVGTGSQYF; DNA: TGCGCCAGCAGCTTGGTGGTGGGGACGGGGAGCCAGTACTTC
V: TRBV5-1; J: TRBJ2-7; D: .; size: .; CDR3: CASSDTTYEQYF; DNA: TGCGCCAGCAGCGATACCACCTACGAGCAGTACTTC
V: TRBV18; J: TRBJ1-1; D: .; size: once; CDR3: CASSPSGTMNTEAFF; DNA: TGTGCCAGCTCACCCTCCGGGACAATGAACACTGAAGCTTTCTTT
V: TRBV5-1; J: TRBJ2-5; D: .; size: .; CDR3: CASSPEGDKVRRAQYF; DNA: TGCGCCAGCAGCCCGGAGGGGGACAAGGTTCGGAGGGCCCAGTACTTC
V: TRBV29-1; J: TRBJ2-5; D: .; size: few; CDR3: CSVDPGHVETQYF; DNA: TGCAGCGTCGATCCAGGTCACGTAGAGACCCAGTACTTC
V: TRBV5-1; J: TRBJ2-2; D: .; size: .; CDR3: CASSWGPAANTGELFF; DNA: TGCGCCAGCAGCTGGGGGCCCGCCGCGAACACCGGGGAGCTGTTTTTT
V: TRBV18; J: TRBJ1-5; D: TRBD1; size: once; CDR3: CASSPGTGGSQPQHF; DNA: TGTGCCAGCTCACCAGGGACAGGCGGTAGTCAGCCCCAGCATTTT
V: TRBV28; J: TRBJ1-2; D: .; size: many; CDR3: CASSVSPRTNYGYTF; DNA: TGTGCCAGCAGTGTAAGCCCCCGGACCAACTATGGCTACACCTTC
V: TRBV30; J: TRBJ2-6; D: .; size: few; CDR3: CAWSPFSPSSGANVLTF; DNA: TGTGCCTGGAGTCCCTTTTCCCCAAGCTCTGGGGCCAACGTCCTGACTTTC
V: TRBV6-5; J: TRBJ2-7; D: .; size: .; CDR3: CASSYGGAGSYEQYF; DNA: TGTGCCAGCAGTTACGGAGGGGCAGGGTCCTACGAGCAGTACTTC
V: TRBV10-3; J: TRBJ2-1; D: .; size: few; CDR3: CAISGNEAVGEQFF; DNA: TGTGCCATCAGTGGAAACGAGGCGGTCGGGGAGCAGTTCTTC
V: TRBV7-7; J: TRBJ2-6; D: .; size: once; CDR3: CLRGAPGANVLTF; DNA: TGCCTGAGAGGGGCTCCTGGGGCCAACGTCCTGACTTTC
V: TRBV30; J: TRBJ1-2; D: TRBD1; size: .; CDR3: CACAGTGGVYYF; DNA: TGTGCCTGCGCCGGGACAGGGGGCGTTTACTACTTC
V: TRBV29-1; J: TRBJ2-7; D: .; size: .; CDR3: CSVDRGYEQYF; DNA: TGCAGCGTTGACAGGGGCTACGAGCAGTACTTC
V: TRBV15; J: TRBJ2-1; D: .; size: .; CDR3: CATSSRAHEQFF; DNA: TGTGCCACCAGCAGCAGGGCCCATGAGCAGTTCTTC
V: TRBV30; J: TRBJ2-2; D: .; size: .; CDR3: CASGRYTGELFF; DNA: TGCGCGTCGGGCAGATACACCGGGGAGCTGTTTTTT
V: TRBV5-1; J: TRBJ2-7; D: .; size: .; CDR3: CASSLTGEGLYEQYF; DNA: TGCGCCAGCAGCTTGACAGGTGAGGGGCTATACGAGCAGTACTTC
V: TRBV7-2; J: TRBJ2-2; D: .; size: few; CDR3: CASSAVGGPGELFF; DNA: TGTGCCAGCAGCGCGGTAGGGGGTCCCGGGGAGCTGTTTTTT
V: TRBV4-3; J: TRBJ2-5; D: .; size: few; CDR3: CASRQAGSETQYF; DNA: TGCGCCAGCAGGCAGGCGGGGTCGGAGACCCAGTACTTC
V: TRBV9; J: TRBJ2-7; D: .; size: .; CDR3: CASSVGDGSYEQYF; DNA: TGTGCCAGCAGCGTAGGGGACGGATCCTACGAGCAGTACTTC
V: TRBV19; J: TRBJ2-5; D: .; size: few; CDR3: CASRRTPRETQYF; DNA: TGTGCCAGTAGGCGGACTCCGAGGGAGACCCAGTACTTC
V: TRBV7-2; J: TRBJ2-2; D: TRBD2; size: .; CDR3: CASSGWTRAGELFF; DNA: TGTGCCAGCAGCGGGTGGACTAGGGCCGGGGAGCTGTTTTTT
V: TRBV30; J: TRBJ2-5; D: .; size: .; CDR3: CAWNFGKGNQETQYF; DNA: TGTGCCTGGAATTTCGGGAAGGGGAACCAAGAGACCCAGTACTTC
V: TRBV9; J: TRBJ2-1; D: .; size: .; CDR3: CASGQLNEQFF; DNA: TGTGCCAGCGGGCAGTTGAATGAGCAGTTCTTC
V: TRBV5-1; J: TRBJ2-7; D: .; size: .; CDR3: CASSEQGAGVDEQYF; DNA: TGCGCCAGCAGCGAGCAGGGTGCAGGAGTAGACGAGCAGTACTTC
V: TRBV5-1; J: TRBJ1-2; D: .; size: .; CDR3: CASSLVGVYGYTF; DNA: TGCGCCAGCAGCTTGGTCGGTGTCTATGGCTACACCTTC
V: TRBV28; J: TRBJ2-7; D: .; size: .; CDR3: CASSLTALYEQYF; DNA: TGTGCCAGCAGTTTAACGGCCTTATACGAGCAGTACTTC
V: TRBV4-3; J: TRBJ2-7; D: .; size: .; CDR3: CASSQTMTRAADEQYF; DNA: TGCGCCAGCAGCCAAACTATGACGAGGGCTGCGGACGAGCAGTACTTC
V: TRBV19; J: TRBJ2-7; D: .; size: many; CDR3: CASSPPRGGPVGREQYF; DNA: TGTGCCAGTAGTCCGCCGAGAGGAGGGCCCGTTGGTCGCGAGCAGTACTTC
V: TRBV2; J: TRBJ1-4; D: .; size: few; CDR3: CASSRQTANEKLFF; DNA: TGTGCCAGCAGTCGACAGACAGCTAATGAAAAACTGTTTTTT
V: TRBV30; J: TRBJ2-6; D: .; size: .; CDR3: CAWSPPSLSGANVLTF; DNA: TGTGCCTGGAGTCCTCCCAGTCTCTCTGGGGCCAACGTCCTGACTTTC
V: TRBV4-3; J: TRBJ2-5; D: TRBD2; size: .; CDR3: CASSRGLPFAGLAGGGETQYF; DNA: TGCGCCAGCAGCCGCGGACTTCCCTTTGCGGGTCTAGCGGGAGGCGGGGAGACCCAGTACTTC
V: TRBV5-1; J: TRBJ2-3; D: TRBD2; size: .; CDR3: CASSLLAGAVTDTQYF; DNA: TGCGCCAGCAGCTTACTAGCGGGAGCGGTCACAGATACGCAGTATTTT
V: TRBV7-8; J: TRBJ2-2; D: .; size: .; CDR3: CARPGPFTGELFF; DNA: TGTGCCAGGCCCGGACCTTTTACCGGGGAGCTGTTTTTT
V: TRBV29-1; J: TRBJ2-3; D: .; size: .; CDR3: CSVFLTDTQYF; DNA: TGCAGCGTTTTCCTCACAGATACGCAGTATTTT
V: TRBV25-1; J: TRBJ2-7; D: .; size: .; CDR3: CASSEYGGRSYEQYF; DNA: TGTGCCAGCAGTGAGTACGGGGGACGCTCCTACGAGCAGTACTTC
V: TRBV5-1; J: TRBJ1-2; D: .; size: .; CDR3: CASSLARGLYGYTF; DNA: TGCGCCAGCAGCTTGGCACGGGGCCTATATGGCTACACCTTC
V: TRBV9; J: TRBJ1-2; D: TRBD1; size: .; CDR3: CASSSRPGQGHGYTF; DNA: TGTGCCAGCAGCTCTCGGCCGGGACAGGGGCATGGCTACACCTTC
V: TRBV13; J: TRBJ1-4; D: .; size: few; CDR3: CASSQSTTNEKLFF; DNA: TGTGCCAGCAGCCAATCAACAACTAATGAAAAACTGTTTTTT
V: TRBV6-5; J: TRBJ1-1; D: .; size: once; CDR3: CASSSPGTEAFF; DNA: TGTGCCAGCAGTTCCCCGGGGACAGAAGCTTTCTTT
V: TRBV7-2; J: TRBJ2-2; D: .; size: .; CDR3: CASSLAVGTGELFF; DNA: TGTGCCAGCAGCTTAGCGGTGGGCACCGGGGAGCTGTTTTTT
V: TRBV7-9; J: TRBJ1-1; D: TRBD1; size: .; CDR3: CASSLRQGNTEAFF; DNA: TGTGCCAGCAGCCTGCGACAGGGAAACACTGAAGCTTTCTTT
V: TRBV30; J: TRBJ1-2; D: .; size: .; CDR3: CAWSRAEKGYTF; DNA: TGTGCCTGGAGTCGGGCAGAGAAAGGCTACACCTTC
V: TRBV28; J: TRBJ2-5; D: .; size: .; CDR3: CASSLGELVHF; DNA: TGTGCCAGCAGTTTAGGGGAACTAGTACACTTC